These T cell receptor beta chains were read from a single sample in a study of cytomegalovirus exposure and HLA in healthy donors. Measured with immunoSEQ multiplex PCR; TCRdb has only the in-frame clones, and not every one. The repertoire holds roughly 180,000 clones, with 70% to 90% as singletons. The sample taken for sequencing was PBMCs. These receptors originate from a woman between 18 and 30 years old in good health and CMV-seronegative. The CDR3 runs from the conserved cysteine through the conserved F or W. Fields, in order: D gene, J gene, clone size, V gene, CDR3 protein, CDR3 DNA. D genes are given only for firm matches. Size is omitted from some rows. Given values are once, few, many or a class for expanded clones.

D gene: -; J gene: TRBJ2-3; clone size: -; V gene: TRBV2; CDR3 protein: CASTGTAGDTQYF; CDR3 DNA: TGTGCCAGCACCGGGACAGCGGGAGATACGCAGTATTTT
D gene: -; J gene: TRBJ2-1; clone size: -; V gene: TRBV10-3; CDR3 protein: CAISESGGGKSYNEQFF; CDR3 DNA: TGTGCCATCAGTGAGTCTGGGGGAGGAAAGTCCTACAATGAGCAGTTCTTC
D gene: TRBD1; J gene: TRBJ2-7; clone size: -; V gene: TRBV7-2; CDR3 protein: CASSLATGKGEQYF; CDR3 DNA: TGTGCCAGCAGCTTAGCGACAGGGAAAGGCGAGCAGTACTTC
D gene: -; J gene: TRBJ2-7; clone size: once; V gene: TRBV9; CDR3 protein: CASSVSGSAYEQYF; CDR3 DNA: TGTGCCAGCAGCGTATCAGGGTCGGCCTACGAGCAGTACTTC
D gene: -; J gene: TRBJ2-3; clone size: -; V gene: TRBV11-2; CDR3 protein: CASSLPGARTDTQYF; CDR3 DNA: TGTGCCAGCAGCTTACCGGGAGCCCGCACAGATACGCAGTATTTT
D gene: TRBD1; J gene: TRBJ2-5; clone size: few; V gene: TRBV2; CDR3 protein: CASSEPRTGAGKETQYF; CDR3 DNA: TGTGCCAGCAGTGAACCCCGGACAGGGGCGGGTAAAGAGACCCAGTACTTC
D gene: -; J gene: TRBJ1-5; clone size: -; V gene: TRBV28; CDR3 protein: CASSLQGFAQPQHF; CDR3 DNA: TGTGCCAGCAGTTTACAGGGGTTTGCTCAGCCCCAGCATTTT
D gene: TRBD1; J gene: TRBJ2-3; clone size: -; V gene: TRBV18; CDR3 protein: CASSPLDRGQEDTQYF; CDR3 DNA: TGTGCCAGCTCACCCCTGGACAGGGGGCAGGAGGATACGCAGTATTTT
D gene: -; J gene: TRBJ1-1; clone size: medium-sized; V gene: TRBV12-5; CDR3 protein: CASAAGGRSEAFF; CDR3 DNA: TGTGCTAGTGCCGCCGGGGGGCGTAGTGAAGCTTTCTTT
D gene: TRBD2; J gene: TRBJ2-5; clone size: -; V gene: TRBV5-1; CDR3 protein: CASSLGPSGTQETQYF; CDR3 DNA: TGCGCCAGCAGCTTGGGACCCAGCGGGACTCAAGAGACCCAGTACTTC
D gene: -; J gene: TRBJ2-7; clone size: few; V gene: TRBV6-6; CDR3 protein: CASSYPTGTNEQYF; CDR3 DNA: TGTGCCAGCAGTTACCCGACAGGTACAAACGAGCAGTACTTC
D gene: -; J gene: TRBJ2-7; clone size: few; V gene: TRBV6-5; CDR3 protein: CASNRLQGLSYEQYF; CDR3 DNA: TGTGCCAGCAACCGACTTCAGGGCCTCTCCTACGAGCAGTACTTC
D gene: -; J gene: TRBJ2-1; clone size: -; V gene: TRBV7-2; CDR3 protein: CASSLEVGLGEQFF; CDR3 DNA: TGTGCCAGCAGCTTGGAGGTTGGGCTAGGTGAGCAGTTCTTC
D gene: -; J gene: TRBJ1-1; clone size: -; V gene: TRBV5-1; CDR3 protein: CASSSGVLGSNTEAFF; CDR3 DNA: TGCGCCAGCAGCTCAGGGGTCCTGGGATCGAACACTGAAGCTTTCTTT
D gene: -; J gene: TRBJ1-3; clone size: -; V gene: TRBV5-4; CDR3 protein: CASSLGGRYSGNTIYF; CDR3 DNA: TGTGCCAGCAGCTTGGGGGGCAGATACTCCGGAAACACCATATATTTT
D gene: TRBD1; J gene: TRBJ1-1; clone size: -; V gene: TRBV2; CDR3 protein: CASLTGGNTEAFF; CDR3 DNA: TGTGCCAGCCTGACAGGGGGGAACACTGAAGCTTTCTTT
D gene: -; J gene: TRBJ1-5; clone size: -; V gene: TRBV10-2; CDR3 protein: CASSVQNGQPQHF; CDR3 DNA: TGCGCCAGCAGTGTACAGAACGGTCAGCCCCAGCATTTT
D gene: TRBD1; J gene: TRBJ2-3; clone size: -; V gene: TRBV27; CDR3 protein: CASSWTGFPNTQYF; CDR3 DNA: TGTGCCAGCAGTTGGACAGGGTTCCCAAATACGCAGTATTTT
D gene: -; J gene: TRBJ1-1; clone size: -; V gene: TRBV10-3; CDR3 protein: CAINHTGRRNTEAFF; CDR3 DNA: TGTGCCATCAACCACACAGGGCGAAGGAACACTGAAGCTTTCTTT
D gene: -; J gene: TRBJ2-5; clone size: -; V gene: TRBV2; CDR3 protein: CASSESLASVEQETQYF; CDR3 DNA: TGTGCCAGCAGTGAAAGTTTGGCTAGCGTGGAACAAGAGACCCAGTACTTC
D gene: TRBD2; J gene: TRBJ2-5; clone size: -; V gene: TRBV2; CDR3 protein: CASSSGTQETQYF; CDR3 DNA: TGTGCCAGCAGTAGCGGGACCCAAGAGACCCAGTACTTC
D gene: TRBD2; J gene: TRBJ2-5; clone size: -; V gene: TRBV5-4; CDR3 protein: CASSSASGSQETQYF; CDR3 DNA: TGTGCCAGCAGCTCGGCTAGCGGAAGCCAAGAGACCCAGTACTTC
D gene: -; J gene: TRBJ2-5; clone size: -; V gene: TRBV15; CDR3 protein: CATSRSRETQYF; CDR3 DNA: TGTGCCACCAGCAGGAGCCGGGAGACCCAGTACTTC
D gene: -; J gene: TRBJ2-2; clone size: -; V gene: TRBV4-1; CDR3 protein: CASSQDRFTGELFF; CDR3 DNA: TGCGCCAGCAGCCAAGACAGGTTCACCGGGGAGCTGTTTTTT